This T cell receptor beta chain was obtained from a study of Graves' ophthalmopathy and Graves' hyperthyroidism. Study in general: No ophthalmopathy within 18 months of follow-up signified stable hyperthyroidism. Whole-study results and caveats: The majority of expanded thyroid clonotypes above 0.001 frequency also occurred in blood. Ophthalmopathy cases were distinguished from stable hyperthyroidism by a 13-signature model, reaching approximately 88% sensitivity and around 80% specificity.

This clonotype was observed a few times. The antigen remains undetermined. Amplification of the TCR beta CDR3 regions used RNA transcripts (as template). First-round RT-PCR with HTBI primers preceded a second-round multiplex PCR. TCRdb reanalysed the multiplex PCR reads using MiXCR and keeps one entry per CDR3 protein. The sample lists around 1.1 million distinct CDR3 sequences; about 40% were seen once. The CDR3 spans 13 residues. V lost 1 base and J 4 bases, leaving 6 bases between the germline ends. CDR1 is SGHDT and CDR2 is YYEEEE in the germline V gene. Lactation, pregnancy, uncontrolled infections and other autoimmune diseases were all grounds for excluding patients.

The TCR comes from an adult man with Graves' hyperthyroidism. Specimen: peripheral blood or thyroid tissue (not recorded which). The V gene is TRBV5-6, the J gene TRBJ1-5; no firm D call. The CDR3 bases are TGTGCCAGCAGCTTGAACCAGAATCAGCCCCAGCATTTT. This encodes CASSLNQNQPQHF.